Below, 11 T cell receptor beta chains from the same sample are listed, as sequenced in a study of molecular identifiers for immune sequencing clone quantification. TCRdb recomputed calls from the PCR reads with MiXCR, one row per CDR3 protein. Altogether under 100,000 distinct CDR3 sequences are present, 25% being singletons, with the ten largest covering approximately 0.78%. Input material: naive CD8+ T cells from blood, with Jurkat cell RNA spiked in. Described subset: FACS-sorted CD8+CD4-CCR7+CD45RA+ naive T cells. These receptors were taken from a human donor in good health. Some libraries in this study had Jurkat cell RNA spiked in.

About this clonotype itself: Since no conserved phenylalanine or tryptophan closes the CDR3, a read error is the likely cause. The chain joins TRBV2 to TRBJ1-6, with D hard to call. The CDR3 covers 15 residues. The germline CDR1 and CDR2 sequences are SNHLY and FYNNEI. Trimming took off 8 bases at V and 0 bases at J, with 11 bases between the two ends. CDR3 residues: CASLTDYSYNSPLHS. As DNA, the CDR3 is TGTGCCAGCCTGACTGATTACTCCTATAATTCACCCCTCCACTCT.

To note about this clonotype: A read error may be the cause here, since a much bigger clone is one base away. The chain uses TRBV7-6 and TRBJ1-4; possibly TRBD1 for D (6 bases). This CDR3 comprises 14 residues. Germline V gene sequence: CDR1 SGHVS, CDR2 FNYEAQ. Here the CDR3 reads CAGRIQGGDEKLFF. CDR3 DNA sequence: TGTGCCGGCAGAATACAGGGTGGGGATGAAAAACTGTTTTTT. The full variable domain, rest sourced from reference TRBV7-6 and TRBJ1-4, is GAGVSQSPRYKVTKRGQDVALRCDPISGHVSLYWYRQALGQGPEFLTYFNYEAQQDKSGLPNDRFSAERPEGSISTLTIQRTEQRDSAMYRCAGRIQGGDEKLFFGSGTQLSVL.

This clonotype was seen repeatedly, ten times or more. One end of the junction does not line up with germline, which may come from a read error. The V call is TRBV7-7, the J call TRBJ1-1; a possible D gene is TRBD1 (5 bases). The CDR3 is 15 residues long. Germline CDR1 SSHAT, CDR2 FNYEAQ (reference sequence). This CDR3 reads CASSPMGVLNTEAFF. For the CDR3, the DNA is TGTGCTAGCAGCCCGATGGGGGTTCTGAACACTGAAGCTTTCTTT.

V gene TRBV27 combines with J gene TRBJ1-1, with no clear D. Trimming shortened V by 2 bases and J by 7 bases, and 11 bases separated the two germline ends. This CDR3 is 13 amino acids long. Germline V CDR1 and CDR2: MNHEY, SMNVEV (reference sequence). CDR3 coding DNA: TGTGCCAGCAGTTTAGTAGCACTTGGTGAAGCTTTCTTT. This translates into CASSLVALGEAFF.

A few counts support this clonotype. The chain has TRBV18 and TRBJ2-7; no firm D call. V dropped 3 bases and J dropped 3 bases, with 12 bases sitting between them. The CDR3 is 14 amino acids. Per the germline V gene, CDR1 is KGHSH and CDR2 is LQKENI. CDR3 sequence: CASSPFSGDYEQYF. In DNA form, the CDR3 reads TGTGCCAGCTCACCTTTTTCCGGTGACTACGAGCAGTACTTC.

CDR3 sequence: CASSLQGPLYTEQYF. CDR3 bases: TGTGCCAGCAGTCTACAGGGGCCCTTATATACCGAGCAGTACTTC. The chain has TRBV27 and TRBJ2-7, with TRBD1 matching 7 bases. Unmatched junction bases numbered 13, after V lost 5 bases and J lost 6 bases. Germline assignment: CDR1 MNHEY and CDR2 SMNVEV (reference sequence). CDR3 length: 15 amino acids.

This clonotype was seen repeatedly, ten times or more. The genes are TRBV5-1 and TRBJ2-3; 14 bases line up with TRBD2. Germline trimming cut 0 bases from V and 0 bases from J; bases unmatched to any gene: 3. CDR3 length: 18 amino acids. From germline, CDR1 is SGHRS and CDR2 YFSETQ. The CDR3 region has the DNA TGCGCCAGCAGCTTGGCGGGACTAGCGGGAGTTAGCACAGATACGCAGTATTTT. Translating it yields CASSLAGLAGVSTDTQYF.

J is TRBJ2-5 and V is TRBV5-1, with 8 bases lining up with TRBD1. CDR1 and CDR2 from the germline V gene are SGHRS and YFSETQ. V dropped 0 bases and J dropped 4; count of bases not matched to a gene: 8. The CDR3 covers 16 residues. The CDR3 nucleotides are TGCGCCAGCAGCTTGGGCCAGGGGGCCGTGCGAGAGACCCAGTACTTC. As protein: CASSLGQGAVRETQYF.

A note on this clonotype: This sequence may be a read error, since a much larger clone differs from it by one base. The chain employs TRBV12-3 or TRBV12-4 and TRBJ1-1; 10 bases are a match to TRBD1. This CDR3 spans 15 amino acids. CDR3 sequence (DNA): TGTGCCAGCAGTTTAGTGGGACAGGGGTGGGTCGAAGCTCTCTTT. It specifies CASSLVGQGWVEALF.

This clonotype came up many times. V usage is TRBV5-5 and J usage is TRBJ2-7; D gene uncertain. Germline V gene sequence: CDR1 SGHKS, CDR2 YYEKEE (reference sequence). Trimming shortened V by 5 bases and J by 4 bases, and 7 bases separated the two germline ends. The CDR3 is 11 amino acids. In nucleotides, the CDR3 is TGTGCCAGCAGAGCCGCATACGAGCAGTACTTC. This translates into CASRAAYEQYF.

A word on this clonotype: Since a much larger clone is just one base distant, this may be a read error. The rearrangement uses TRBV6-2 or TRBV6-3 and TRBJ2-7; D ambiguous. In germline, CDR1 is MNHEY, CDR2 SVGEGT. V lost 3 bases to trimming and J lost 2 bases, with 5 bases between them. This CDR3 comprises 12 residues. CDR3 DNA sequence: TGTGCCAGCAGTTATTCGCCCTACGAGCAGTACTTC. Translating it yields CASSYSPYEQYF.